The rows below give T cell receptor beta chains drawn from one sample of a study of shared clonotypes between healthy human individuals. TCRdb's table, derived via immunoSEQ multiplex PCR, lists solely in-frame clones and lacks some. The profile shows 500,000 to 650,000 clones, around 81% of them singletons. Sequences were obtained from PBMCs. The receptor set was obtained from a woman aged 40 to 50 in good health. Some clones in this sample may be carry-over from other donors' samples. CDR3s include the opening cysteine and the closing phenylalanine or tryptophan. D genes are given only for firm matches. The size entry is marked missing in some rows and otherwise reads once, few, many or a size class.

V gene	clone size	D gene	J gene	CDR3 DNA	CDR3 protein
TRBV10-2	-	-	TRBJ1-2	TGCGCCAGCAGTGAGTCGGGGGGAGCCAGCGGCTACACCTTC	CASSESGGASGYTF
TRBV18	-	-	TRBJ1-1	TGTGCCAGCTCACCCACCCGCGCGGGGAGCAACACTGAAGCTTTCTTT	CASSPTRAGSNTEAFF
TRBV11-1	-	-	TRBJ2-3	TGTGCCAGCAGCTTAGTTGATTTCACAGATACGCAGTATTTT	CASSLVDFTDTQYF
TRBV5-5	-	TRBD1	TRBJ2-7	TGTGCCAGCAGCTTGGTTGGTCGGGCCGGACAGGGCTACGAGCAGTACTTC	CASSLVGRAGQGYEQYF
TRBV6-1	-	-	TRBJ1-4	TGTGCCAGCAGTGGCAGGGCTGAAAAACTGTTTTTT	CASSGRAEKLFF
TRBV4-1	few	TRBD2	TRBJ2-5	TGCGCCAGCAGCCAACTCGGACTAGCGGGAGGGCCCCAGTACTTC	CASSQLGLAGGPQYF
TRBV5-6	-	TRBD2	TRBJ2-3	TGTGCCAGCAGCTCTCTTGCTAGCGGGGATAGCACAGATACGCAGTATTTT	CASSSLASGDSTDTQYF
TRBV20-1	once	-	TRBJ2-1	TGCACTTGCACCTCTTACAATGAGCAGTTCTTC	CTCTSYNEQFF
TRBV7-3	-	TRBD1	TRBJ2-2	TGTGCCAGCAGCTTAGCGCCGGGACAGGGTAGGACCGGGGAGCTGTTTTTT	CASSLAPGQGRTGELFF
TRBV7-9	-	-	TRBJ2-5	TGTGCCAGCAGCTTTTCCGGACAGCAAGGGGAGACCCAGTACTTC	CASSFSGQQGETQYF
TRBV19	-	-	TRBJ2-3	TGTGCCAGTAGTGACGTAGCGGTTAGCACAGATACGCAGTATTTT	CASSDVAVSTDTQYF
TRBV28	many	TRBD1	TRBJ1-2	TGTGCCACACAGGGGGCTATTGACTATGGCTACACCTTC	CATQGAIDYGYTF
TRBV18	many	-	TRBJ2-7	TGTGCCAGCTCAGTATCCGGGACAAAAGGGGTGGACGAGCAGTACTTC	CASSVSGTKGVDEQYF
TRBV11-3	-	TRBD2	TRBJ2-7	TGTGCCAGCAGAAATGGGGGACTAGCGGGAGTTGATCCCTACGAGCAGTACTTC	CASRNGGLAGVDPYEQYF
TRBV6-1	many	TRBD1	TRBJ1-1	TGTGCCAGCAAGTGGACAGGTGAAGCTTTCTTT	CASKWTGEAFF
TRBV6-6	-	-	TRBJ1-1	TGTGCCAGCAGTTATCAGCTGGGGAACACTGAAGCTTTCTTT	CASSYQLGNTEAFF
TRBV5-8	once	-	TRBJ1-1	TGTGCCAGCAGCTTGCAGGGCGACACTGAAGCTTTCTTT	CASSLQGDTEAFF
TRBV5-4	-	-	TRBJ2-5	TGTGCCAGCAGACAGACAGCCTTACAAGAGACCCAGTACTTC	CASRQTALQETQYF
TRBV18	-	-	TRBJ1-5	TGTGCCAGCTCACCAACTGCGGCAGCTAGCAATCAGCCCCAGCATTTT	CASSPTAAASNQPQHF
TRBV18	-	TRBD1	TRBJ1-2	TGTGCCAGCTCAGCGACAGGGACCAACTATGGCTACACCTTC	CASSATGTNYGYTF
TRBV5-1	-	TRBD1	TRBJ2-3	TGCGCCAGCAGCGTAGGACAGGGGCACACAGATACGCAGTATTTT	CASSVGQGHTDTQYF
TRBV7-9	-	TRBD2	TRBJ2-1	TGTGCCAGCAGCCGGACTAGCGGGAGTCCCCATGAGCAGTTCTTC	CASSRTSGSPHEQFF
TRBV5-1	-	-	TRBJ2-7	TGCGCCAGCAGCTTGGCTGCAGGGGCATCCTACGAGCAGTACTTC	CASSLAAGASYEQYF
TRBV5-4	-	TRBD2	TRBJ2-7	TGTGCCAGCAGCCGACTAGCGAACGAGCAGTACTTC	CASSRLANEQYF
TRBV11-3	-	-	TRBJ2-5	TGTGCCAGCAGCCCCAGACTAGGGGGGGAGACCCAGTACTTC	CASSPRLGGETQYF
TRBV18	-	-	TRBJ1-1	TGTGCCAGCTCACCCGCAGGGGAGGAGACTGAAGCTTTCTTT	CASSPAGEETEAFF
TRBV5-4	-	TRBD1	TRBJ2-5	TGTGCCAGCAGCCCGGGGCACAGGGGCCCAGGAGAGACCCAGTACTTC	CASSPGHRGPGETQYF
TRBV29-1	few	-	TRBJ1-1	TGCAGCGCCACCGGGGGCGGGGCTCTGAACACTGAAGCTTTCTTT	CSATGGGALNTEAFF
TRBV4-1	-	-	TRBJ1-1	TGCGCCAGCAGCCCTTCTTTGGCCCAGAACACTGAAGCTTTCTTT	CASSPSLAQNTEAFF
TRBV19	-	-	TRBJ1-5	TGTGCCAGTAGTATGTGGCAACTCAATCAGCCCCAGCATTTT	CASSMWQLNQPQHF
TRBV18	few	TRBD2	TRBJ2-7	TGTGCCAGCTCACCCCAGGGGCCCGGGACTAGCGGCATCGAGCAGTACTTC	CASSPQGPGTSGIEQYF
TRBV7-6	once	-	TRBJ1-1	TGTGCCAGCAGCCAAAGAGCGGGGAACACTGAAGCTTTCTTT	CASSQRAGNTEAFF
TRBV11-2	-	-	TRBJ2-7	TGTGCCAGCAGCGGTGGGGTGCAGCAGTACTTC	CASSGGVQQYF
TRBV15	once	TRBD2	TRBJ2-5	TGTGCCACCAGCAGAGATCAGGGAGGGTCGGAGACCCAGTACTTC	CATSRDQGGSETQYF
TRBV19	-	TRBD1	TRBJ1-2	TGTGCCAGTACCTCTCCCCGGACAGGGGGCGGCTATGGCTACACCTTC	CASTSPRTGGGYGYTF
TRBV18	-	-	TRBJ2-3	TGTGCCAGCTCATTCACAGATACGCAGTATTTT	CASSFTDTQYF
TRBV28	-	TRBD1	TRBJ1-5	TGTGCCAGCAGTTCAGGGGGGTTTCAGCCCCAGCATTTT	CASSSGGFQPQHF
TRBV11-2	-	-	TRBJ2-7	TGTGCCAGCAGCTTAGGGAGGGGGCTCTACGAGCAGTACTTC	CASSLGRGLYEQYF
TRBV9	once	-	TRBJ2-5	TGTGCCAGCAGCGTAGCCTGGGGCGAGACCCAGTACTTC	CASSVAWGETQYF
TRBV29-1	-	-	TRBJ2-5	TGCAGCTATGTGCGGGTCCCGGTCTTGGAGACCCAGTACTTC	CSYVRVPVLETQYF